This TCR beta chain was found in a study of blood T cells in healthy people across ages. The table lists this clonotype with many counts. Its antigen is currently unknown. Whole-study results and caveats: The lack of PBMC sorting stopped any conclusive naive versus antigen-experienced comparison. A strong correlation was found between TCR beta diversity and the percentage of naive T cells.

The CDR3 is 15 amino acids. The germline CDR1 and CDR2 sequences are SQVTM and ANQGSEA. V lost 4 bases and J 4 bases, leaving 19 bases between the germline ends. For the second PCR, which ran for about 7 to 11 cycles, a sample-barcoded 5' primer and a J-beta primer mix were used. One entry per CDR3 protein, called by TCRdb with MiXCR from the 5' RACE reads. In the table there are roughly 680,000 distinct CDR3 sequences, more than 45% of which are singletons. The rearrangement links TRBV29-1 to TRBJ1-2; TRBD1 is a possible D gene (5 bases). The origin of this receptor is a woman aged 80 or over in good health. The specimen was blood. The CDR3 nucleotides read TGCAGCGTTGCCGGGGGGGACCGAGCGCCCTATGGCTACACCTTC. It codes for CSVAGGDRAPYGYTF.